This TCR beta chain appears in the sequencing data of a study of CD8 T cells in ankylosing spondylitis. General observations from the study: Clones tied to disease were said to be significantly enriched in matched ankylosing spondylitis synovial fluid. Those disease-linked clones were CD8+; they were also relatively rare in peripheral blood.

After removal of 7 bases from V and 4 bases from J, the junction contained 7 bases not matched to a gene. This CDR3 is built from 14 residues. Per the germline V gene, CDR1 is SGHVS and CDR2 is FNYEAQ. This clonotype has a count of ten or more. The target antigen is unknown. TCRdb passed the 5' RACE reads through MiXCR, listing each CDR3 protein once. The table lists under 150,000 distinct CDR3 sequences, roughly 11% of them singletons. This rearrangement joins TRBV7-6 to TRBJ2-5, with 9 bases matching TRBD1. Sequenced input: blood, either unsorted or a sorted T cell fraction (not recorded which). The sequence was collected from a female donor with ankylosing spondylitis or in good health (not recorded which). The CDR3 spells CASKRQQGAETQYF. The CDR3 nucleotides are TGTGCCAGCAAACGACAACAGGGGGCAGAGACCCAGTACTTC.